Described below is a single T cell receptor beta chain sequence and its context. Its cognate antigen is unknown. Regarding the study as a whole: Larger-cohort validation covered only one TCR beta V-J rearrangement.

The length of the CDR3 is 14 residues. V was shortened by 0 bases and J by 2 bases, with 7 bases between the two germline ends. Germline CDR1 is LGHDT and CDR2 is YNNKEL (reference sequence). Purified naive CD4+ T cells were depleted of CD25+ Tregs. Each CDR3 protein gets one entry after TCRdb re-called the 5' RACE reads with MiXCR. The table includes 25,000 to 40,000 distinct CDR3 sequences, 20% to 30% detected once. The genes are TRBV3-1 and TRBJ2-5; D unclear. This TCR came from a female donor with breast cancer. Sequencing was performed on naive CD4+ T cells sorted from a lymph node. The subset denotes: naive CD4+ T cells, CD4+CD45RA+CD25-. The CDR3 sequence: CASSQDFLQETQYF. As DNA, the CDR3 is TGTGCCAGCAGCCAAGACTTCTTGCAAGAGACCCAGTACTTC.